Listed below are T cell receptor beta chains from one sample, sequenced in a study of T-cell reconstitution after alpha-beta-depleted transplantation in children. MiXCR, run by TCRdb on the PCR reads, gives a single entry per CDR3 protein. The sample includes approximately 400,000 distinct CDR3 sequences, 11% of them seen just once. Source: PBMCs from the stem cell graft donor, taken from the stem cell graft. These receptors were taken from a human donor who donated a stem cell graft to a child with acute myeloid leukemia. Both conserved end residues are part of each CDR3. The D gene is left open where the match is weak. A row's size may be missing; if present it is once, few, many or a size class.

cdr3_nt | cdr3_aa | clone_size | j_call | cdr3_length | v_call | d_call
TGTGCCAGCAGTCCCCGACAGGGATCGGGCTATGGCTACACCTTC | CASSPRQGSGYGYTF | NA | TRBJ1-2 | 15 | TRBV6-1 | TRBD1
TGTGCCAGCACTATATCGAATCAGCCCCAGCATTTT | CASTISNQPQHF | NA | TRBJ1-5 | 12 | TRBV28 | NA
TGTGCCAGCAGCCCAGGAGGCTCCCGCTCTGGAAACACCATATATTTT | CASSPGGSRSGNTIYF | few | TRBJ1-3 | 16 | TRBV9 | NA
TGCAGTGCCCGGAGGGGAGGGGGCAATCAGCCCCAGCATTTT | CSARRGGGNQPQHF | few | TRBJ1-5 | 14 | TRBV20-1 | NA
TGCAGCGCCGCTGGACAGTTAAGACTAGTACTACAGTCCTACAATGAGCAGTTCTTC | CSAAGQLRLVLQSYNEQFF | NA | TRBJ2-1 | 19 | TRBV29-1 | NA
TGTGCCATCAGTGAGTCGACTGATTTTGGGGCAGGCGAGACTGAAGCTTTCTTT | CAISESTDFGAGETEAFF | many | TRBJ1-1 | 18 | TRBV10-3 | NA
TGTGCCAGCATGCTCGCGGGAGGGTTAGAGACCCAGTACTTC | CASMLAGGLETQYF | NA | TRBJ2-5 | 14 | TRBV7-2 | TRBD2
TGCGCCAGCAGCTTGGGGCTCCGGTTGCGGGAGCAGTTCTTC | CASSLGLRLREQFF | few | TRBJ2-1 | 14 | TRBV5-1 | NA
TGCAGTGCCCGGCAGCTAGCGGGAGGAGGTAGGCAGTTCTTC | CSARQLAGGGRQFF | NA | TRBJ2-1 | 14 | TRBV20-1 | TRBD2
TGCGCCAGCAGCTTGCGGGGGGATGATCAGCCCCAGCATTTT | CASSLRGDDQPQHF | many | TRBJ1-5 | 14 | TRBV5-1 | NA
TGTGCCAGCAGCGTACAGGGGGCCTCTGCGAACACCGGGGAGCTGTTTTTT | CASSVQGASANTGELFF | NA | TRBJ2-2 | 17 | TRBV9 | TRBD1
TGTGCCAGCAGCCCTCTCGGGACACCAGTCGAGCAGTACTTC | CASSPLGTPVEQYF | many | TRBJ2-7 | 14 | TRBV14 | NA
TGCGCCAGCAGCCAAGATCTGGGGACTAGCGGGAGCGGGGAGCAGTTCTTC | CASSQDLGTSGSGEQFF | many | TRBJ2-1 | 17 | TRBV4-3 | TRBD2
TGTGCCAGCAGCCAACCGGGACAGGGTATGTCGAATGAGCAGTTCTTC | CASSQPGQGMSNEQFF | NA | TRBJ2-1 | 16 | TRBV6-5 | TRBD1
TGTGCCAGCAGCGGGAGCCCGTACAATGAGCAGTTCTTC | CASSGSPYNEQFF | many | TRBJ2-1 | 13 | TRBV28 | NA
TGTGCCAGCAGCCAAGGACAGGGCGCCTATGGCTACACCTTC | CASSQGQGAYGYTF | many | TRBJ1-2 | 14 | TRBV4-2 | TRBD1
TGCGCCAGCAGCCGAAACCCTAGCACAGATACGCAGTATTTT | CASSRNPSTDTQYF | NA | TRBJ2-3 | 14 | TRBV5-1 | NA
TGCGCCAGCAGCCTACTAGCGGGAGACGAGCAGTACTTC | CASSLLAGDEQYF | few | TRBJ2-7 | 13 | TRBV5-1 | TRBD2
TGTGCCAGCAGCGTAGGTTGGGTGGGCAATCAGCCCCAGCATTTT | CASSVGWVGNQPQHF | NA | TRBJ1-5 | 15 | TRBV9 | NA
TGTGCCAGCAGGGTCGTGACAGGGGGTGCGGTCACTGAAGCTTTCTTT | CASRVVTGGAVTEAFF | many | TRBJ1-1 | 16 | TRBV28 | TRBD1
TGTGCCTGGAGCGCCAGCACAGATACGCAGTATTTT | CAWSASTDTQYF | NA | TRBJ2-3 | 12 | TRBV30 | NA
TGTGCCATCAGTGAGGTGCGGGGGGCGGAGACCCAGTACTTC | CAISEVRGAETQYF | NA | TRBJ2-5 | 14 | TRBV10-3 | TRBD2
TGTGCCACCAGCAGAATAATCTGGGATTGGACTAGCGGAGTTAAGGAGCAGTTCTTC | CATSRIIWDWTSGVKEQFF | few | TRBJ2-1 | 19 | TRBV15 | TRBD2
TGTGCCACCAGCAGAGTCTTTATCTCTGGCTACACCTTC | CATSRVFISGYTF | NA | TRBJ1-2 | 13 | TRBV15 | NA
TGCGCCAGCAGCTTGGCCGGGGGGGGCTATGAGCAGTTCTTC | CASSLAGGGYEQFF | NA | TRBJ2-1 | 14 | TRBV5-1 | TRBD2
TGCAGTGCTACGTCAGGACAGGGGTACCACATTCAGTACTTC | CSATSGQGYHIQYF | NA | TRBJ2-4 | 14 | TRBV20-1 | TRBD1
TGCAGTGCTAGAGATCAGACGACTAGCACAGATACGCAGTATTTT | CSARDQTTSTDTQYF | NA | TRBJ2-3 | 15 | TRBV20-1 | NA
TGCAGTGCTAGCCGAGCGGAGGGTATCAACGAGCAGTACTTC | CSASRAEGINEQYF | few | TRBJ2-7 | 14 | TRBV20-1 | NA
TGCGCCAGCAGCCATGACTGGGGGAACACCGGGGAGCTGTTTTTT | CASSHDWGNTGELFF | NA | TRBJ2-2 | 15 | TRBV5-1 | NA
TGTGCCAGCAGGCCGGGACAGTCCTACAATGAGCAGTTCTTC | CASRPGQSYNEQFF | NA | TRBJ2-1 | 14 | TRBV3-1 | TRBD1
TGTGCCAGCAGCGTCCGAGACACCACCGGGGAGCTGTTTTTT | CASSVRDTTGELFF | few | TRBJ2-2 | 14 | TRBV9 | NA
TGTGCCGGCAATCAAGGAAGGACTGAAGCTTTCTTT | CAGNQGRTEAFF | NA | TRBJ1-1 | 12 | TRBV2 | NA
TGTGCCAGCAGTTCCGCCAGGGGTGGAGAGACCCAGTACTTC | CASSSARGGETQYF | few | TRBJ2-5 | 14 | TRBV12-3/TRBV12-4 | NA
TGTGCCAGCAGCGCAGCGGGGGGGAACAATGAGCAGTTCTTC | CASSAAGGNNEQFF | many | TRBJ2-1 | 14 | TRBV7-3 | TRBD2
TGTGCCAGCAGCGAGGCAGGGACTACCACAGATACGCAGTATTTT | CASSEAGTTTDTQYF | NA | TRBJ2-3 | 15 | TRBV25-1 | TRBD2
TGTGCCAGCGATGGTCAGGGGGCGGACACTGAAGCTTTCTTT | CASDGQGADTEAFF | few | TRBJ1-1 | 14 | TRBV21-1 | NA
TGTGCCATCAGTGTTGAGACTAGCGGGGGTAACAATGAGCAGTTCTTC | CAISVETSGGNNEQFF | NA | TRBJ2-1 | 16 | TRBV10-3 | TRBD2
TGCGCCAGCAGTGGATTGGAGAATGAGCAGTTCTTC | CASSGLENEQFF | many | TRBJ2-1 | 12 | TRBV10-1 | NA
TGTGCCAGCAGCTCCTTCTCTGGGGGAGAGACCCAGTACTTC | CASSSFSGGETQYF | many | TRBJ2-5 | 14 | TRBV27 | NA
TGTGCCAGCAGCTTAGGATCTCCCTTTGGGGGCTACACCTTC | CASSLGSPFGGYTF | NA | TRBJ1-2 | 14 | TRBV7-2 | NA
TGCGCCAGCAGCTTAGCGGGGGGAATGCTAACCTACAATGAGCAGTTCTTC | CASSLAGGMLTYNEQFF | few | TRBJ2-1 | 17 | TRBV5-1 | TRBD2
TGCGCCAGCAGAGCTACAGGTCTATCCTACGAGCAGTACTTC | CASRATGLSYEQYF | few | TRBJ2-7 | 14 | TRBV4-1 | NA